This T cell receptor beta chain is from a study of T cell changes during pregnancy in multiple sclerosis. The V gene's germline CDR1 is LGHNA and CDR2 YSLEER. The V and J ends lost 0 bases and 7 bases, in that order; junction bases with no gene match: 12. The CDR3 consists of 17 residues. Profiling relied on immunoSEQ multiplex PCR, and the TCRdb table lists in-frame clones only, not all of them. The sample contains tens of thousands of clones, about 93% of which appear only once. The sequence came from a female donor with multiple sclerosis, enrolled in a pregnancy study. This chain links TRBV4-3 with TRBJ1-2; 9 positions agree with TRBD1. The source was CD8+ T cells from peripheral blood mononuclear cells, collected in the third trimester of pregnancy. As DNA, the CDR3 is TGCGCCAGCAGCCAAGATAGTCTAAGCGGGACAGGGTTTGGCTACACCTTC. Protein sequence: CASSQDSLSGTGFGYTF.